This TCR beta chain was found in a study of blood T cells in healthy people across ages. The germline V gene has CDR1 SNHLY and CDR2 FYNNEI. The V gene lost 1 base and the J gene lost 6 bases, with 9 bases spanning the gap. The CDR3 has 13 amino acids. Primers used in a second PCR of roughly 6 to 11 cycles were a sample-barcoded 5' primer and a J-beta primer mix. MiXCR, run by TCRdb on the 5' RACE reads, gives a single entry per CDR3 protein. This table holds about a million distinct CDR3 sequences, about 53% found once. Peripheral blood from each donor was collected in a volume of 8 to 10 milliliters.

This clonotype originated in a woman aged 60-75 years in good health. The V and J genes are TRBV2 and TRBJ1-1; no clear D gene. Material: blood. The CDR3 region has the DNA TGTGCCAGCAGTGAAGATCGGGTTCCTGAAGCTTTCTTT. As protein: CASSEDRVPEAFF.